This is a list of T cell receptor beta chains from one sample in a study of CD8+ T cells in alopecia areata. Libraries were prepared by immunoSEQ multiplex PCR; TCRdb keeps only in-frame clonotypes and omits some of them. Counted here are roughly 70,000 clones, over 25% occurring once; the ten biggest clones make up 15%. The sample here was CD8+ T cells sorted from blood, taken at week 4, from a patient treated with tofacitinib. The receptors shown here come from a human donor with alopecia areata. The CDR3 runs from the conserved cysteine through the conserved F or W. The D gene is left open where the match is weak. Some rows have no size entry. The others give once, few or many, or a class for an expanded clone.

CDR3 protein	CDR3 DNA	J gene	D gene	V gene	clone size
CASSLARADTQYF	TGTGCCAGCAGCTTGGCGAGGGCAGATACGCAGTATTTT	TRBJ2-3	.	TRBV5-4	.
CSGQGQGFPYEQYF	TGCAGCGGACAGGGACAGGGGTTTCCCTACGAGCAGTACTTC	TRBJ2-7	TRBD1	TRBV29-1	.
CASSYSGGRDLNEQYF	TGTGCCAGCAGTTACTCTGGCGGGAGAGATCTGAACGAGCAGTACTTC	TRBJ2-7	TRBD2	TRBV6-5	.
CALMSGTEQFF	TGTGCCTTGATGAGCGGGACTGAGCAGTTCTTC	TRBJ2-1	TRBD2	TRBV10-3	.
CASSAVGREVETQYF	TGTGCCAGCAGCGCGGTAGGGCGGGAGGTGGAGACCCAGTACTTC	TRBJ2-5	TRBD2	TRBV9	.
CASSPLLGRHEQFF	TGTGCCAGCAGTCCACTACTAGGACGGCATGAGCAGTTCTTC	TRBJ2-1	.	TRBV28	.
CATSSRAGGTPEAFF	TGTGCCACCAGCAGTAGAGCGGGGGGGACCCCTGAAGCTTTCTTT	TRBJ1-1	.	TRBV15	few
CASSGEISYEQYF	TGTGCCAGCAGCGGTGAAATCTCCTACGAGCAGTACTTC	TRBJ2-7	.	TRBV11-2	.
CVLPGGSHEQYF	TGTGTGCTCCCGGGAGGGAGCCACGAGCAGTACTTC	TRBJ2-7	TRBD2	TRBV7-2	few
CASSEELGWETQYF	TGTGCCAGCAGTGAAGAGCTGGGGTGGGAGACCCAGTACTTC	TRBJ2-5	.	TRBV2	once
CASNVKQGKVNTEAFF	TGTGCCAGCAACGTTAAACAGGGTAAAGTGAACACTGAAGCTTTCTTT	TRBJ1-1	.	TRBV5-6	.
CSVERAWDRANEQFF	TGCAGCGTTGAAAGGGCTTGGGACAGGGCTAATGAGCAGTTCTTC	TRBJ2-1	TRBD1	TRBV29-1	few
CASSLWTGGPETQYF	TGTGCCAGCAGTCTTTGGACAGGGGGGCCGGAGACCCAGTACTTC	TRBJ2-5	TRBD1	TRBV7-9	few
CASSGPGQSFYEQYF	TGTGCCAGCAGCGGTCCGGGACAGTCATTCTACGAGCAGTACTTC	TRBJ2-7	TRBD1	TRBV9	.
CASSGSGSSEQYF	TGTGCCAGCAGCGGGAGCGGGAGTAGCGAGCAGTACTTC	TRBJ2-7	TRBD2	TRBV9	.
CAWTRLAGGETQYF	TGTGCCTGGACACGACTAGCGGGAGGAGAGACCCAGTACTTC	TRBJ2-5	TRBD2	TRBV30	few
CASSLEGQTGYNEQFF	TGTGCCAGCAGCTTAGAGGGACAGACAGGGTACAATGAGCAGTTCTTC	TRBJ2-1	TRBD1	TRBV11-2	.
CASDGTPQETQYF	TGTGCCAGTGACGGGACTCCCCAAGAGACCCAGTACTTC	TRBJ2-5	.	TRBV2	few
CASSGHRDLGLYEQYF	TGTGCCAGCAGTGGACACCGGGACTTAGGTCTCTACGAGCAGTACTTC	TRBJ2-7	.	TRBV2	.
CASSLPTNPEGASWTEAFF	TGTGCCAGCAGCTTACCCACGAACCCGGAGGGGGCCAGTTGGACTGAAGCTTTCTTT	TRBJ1-1	TRBD1	TRBV7-9	.
CASSINTDTQYF	TGTGCCAGCAGCATCAACACAGATACGCAGTATTTT	TRBJ2-3	.	TRBV7-9	few
CAWRAGLAGDEQFF	TGTGCCTGGAGAGCGGGACTAGCGGGAGATGAGCAGTTCTTC	TRBJ2-1	TRBD2	TRBV30	.
CASSPPFTGGAMNTEAFF	TGTGCCAGCAGCCCTCCGTTTACGGGGGGCGCGATGAACACTGAAGCTTTCTTT	TRBJ1-1	.	TRBV7-9	.
CASSELGPGGDEKLFF	TGTGCCAGCAGTGAATTGGGTCCAGGCGGCGATGAAAAACTGTTTTTT	TRBJ1-4	.	TRBV25-1	few
CSVSGSGRSGELFF	TGCAGCGTTTCGGGGAGCGGGAGGTCCGGGGAGCTGTTTTTT	TRBJ2-2	TRBD2	TRBV29-1	.
CSVGFRGRGTGELFF	TGCAGCGTCGGCTTCAGGGGAAGGGGCACCGGGGAGCTGTTTTTT	TRBJ2-2	.	TRBV29-1	.
CSVEISYEQYF	TGCAGCGTTGAGATTAGCTACGAGCAGTACTTC	TRBJ2-7	.	TRBV29-1	few
CSVLDGSGTGELFF	TGCAGCGTCCTAGACGGGAGTGGCACCGGGGAGCTGTTTTTT	TRBJ2-2	.	TRBV29-1	.
CSVPAPGQGVINEQFF	TGCAGCGTTCCCGCACCGGGCCAAGGGGTGATAAATGAGCAGTTCTTC	TRBJ2-1	.	TRBV29-1	once
CASSWSLAGELFF	TGTGCCAGCAGTTGGTCCCTTGCGGGGGAGCTGTTTTTT	TRBJ2-2	.	TRBV27	few
CSVRGGPSYEQYF	TGCAGCGTTCGGGGGGGCCCCTCCTACGAGCAGTACTTC	TRBJ2-7	TRBD2	TRBV29-1	few
CASSGAGGPTGELFF	TGCGCCAGCAGTGGGGCAGGGGGCCCGACCGGGGAGCTGTTTTTT	TRBJ2-2	TRBD1	TRBV10-2	.
CASSSMSEQFF	TGTGCCAGCAGCTCAATGAGTGAGCAGTTCTTC	TRBJ2-1	.	TRBV7-8	many
CASRLPNQETQYF	TGTGCCAGTAGGTTGCCGAACCAAGAGACCCAGTACTTC	TRBJ2-5	.	TRBV19	.
CASSLLRGPDTQYF	TGTGCCAGCAGCTTGTTAAGGGGGCCCGATACGCAGTATTTT	TRBJ2-3	TRBD1	TRBV7-2	many
CAWSNGEGQYF	TGTGCCTGGAGTAACGGGGAAGGACAGTACTTC	TRBJ2-7	.	TRBV30	few
CASSATVGAGGYEQYF	TGTGCCAGCAGCGCTACCGTTGGGGCGGGGGGCTACGAGCAGTACTTC	TRBJ2-7	TRBD2	TRBV9	.
CASSVVEKLNTEAFF	TGTGCCAGCAGCGTAGTGGAAAAACTGAACACTGAAGCTTTCTTT	TRBJ1-1	.	TRBV9	few
CSVETPLYGYTF	TGCAGCGTTGAGACTCCATTGTATGGCTACACCTTC	TRBJ1-2	.	TRBV29-1	few
CASFTESYEQYF	TGTGCCAGCTTCACAGAATCCTACGAGCAGTACTTC	TRBJ2-7	.	TRBV6-1	.
CSVVGLADNEQFF	TGCAGCGTTGTGGGACTAGCGGACAATGAGCAGTTCTTC	TRBJ2-1	TRBD2	TRBV29-1	.
CASSLFGQRPSTDTQYF	TGTGCCAGCAGCTTATTTGGTCAGAGGCCTAGCACAGATACGCAGTATTTT	TRBJ2-3	.	TRBV7-8	.
CASRPTSGLTDTQYF	TGTGCCAGCAGACCTACTAGCGGCCTCACAGATACGCAGTATTTT	TRBJ2-3	TRBD2	TRBV7-9	few
CASSFPQDYGYTF	TGTGCCAGCAGCTTCCCCCAGGACTATGGCTACACCTTC	TRBJ1-2	.	TRBV7-9	many
CASSFHPGTSRTDTQYF	TGTGCCAGCAGCTTCCACCCAGGGACTTCCCGCACAGATACGCAGTATTTT	TRBJ2-3	.	TRBV7-9	.
CASTFTVYEQYF	TGTGCCAGCACCTTCACAGTGTACGAGCAGTACTTC	TRBJ2-7	.	TRBV11-2	.
CASSQDWGSTGELFF	TGCGCCAGCAGCCAAGATTGGGGTAGCACCGGGGAGCTGTTTTTT	TRBJ2-2	.	TRBV4-1	few
CASSSTQGIPGETQYF	TGTGCCAGCAGCTCCACCCAGGGGATTCCGGGGGAGACCCAGTACTTC	TRBJ2-5	.	TRBV7-9	.
CASSPGQIMNTEAFF	TGCGCCAGCAGCCCGGGACAGATCATGAACACTGAAGCTTTCTTT	TRBJ1-1	TRBD1	TRBV10-2	.
CSVEEGQHPNYGYTF	TGCAGCGTTGAAGAGGGGCAGCATCCTAACTATGGCTACACCTTC	TRBJ1-2	.	TRBV29-1	.
CASSPLGPEQFF	TGTGCCAGCAGCCCCCTAGGGCCTGAGCAGTTCTTC	TRBJ2-1	.	TRBV11-2	.
CSVALTGNTEAFF	TGCAGCGTTGCCCTTACAGGGAACACTGAAGCTTTCTTT	TRBJ1-1	.	TRBV29-1	.
CASILGAGGNTGELFF	TGTGCCAGCATCCTGGGAGCGGGAGGGAACACCGGGGAGCTGTTTTTT	TRBJ2-2	TRBD2	TRBV7-9	few
CASSLGSSNEQFF	TGTGCCAGCAGCTTGGGGTCTAGCAATGAGCAGTTCTTC	TRBJ2-1	.	TRBV5-6	few
CSVVAEAYEQYF	TGCAGCGTTGTGGCGGAGGCCTACGAGCAGTACTTC	TRBJ2-7	.	TRBV29-1	few
CASRELARRETQYF	TGTGCCAGCAGGGAGCTAGCGAGGAGAGAGACCCAGTACTTC	TRBJ2-5	.	TRBV6-5	.
CASSGYWEAHYNEQFF	TGCGCCAGCAGCGGATATTGGGAAGCGCACTACAATGAGCAGTTCTTC	TRBJ2-1	.	TRBV5-1	.
CASSYSTMSTDTQYF	TGTGCCAGCAGTTATTCAACTATGAGCACAGATACGCAGTATTTT	TRBJ2-3	.	TRBV6-5	.
CASSPRLAGLYNEQFF	TGCGCCAGCAGCCCCCGACTAGCGGGGCTCTACAATGAGCAGTTCTTC	TRBJ2-1	TRBD2	TRBV5-1	.
CSVVDRGGVGYTF	TGCAGCGTTGTAGACAGGGGCGGCGTAGGCTACACCTTC	TRBJ1-2	TRBD1	TRBV29-1	few